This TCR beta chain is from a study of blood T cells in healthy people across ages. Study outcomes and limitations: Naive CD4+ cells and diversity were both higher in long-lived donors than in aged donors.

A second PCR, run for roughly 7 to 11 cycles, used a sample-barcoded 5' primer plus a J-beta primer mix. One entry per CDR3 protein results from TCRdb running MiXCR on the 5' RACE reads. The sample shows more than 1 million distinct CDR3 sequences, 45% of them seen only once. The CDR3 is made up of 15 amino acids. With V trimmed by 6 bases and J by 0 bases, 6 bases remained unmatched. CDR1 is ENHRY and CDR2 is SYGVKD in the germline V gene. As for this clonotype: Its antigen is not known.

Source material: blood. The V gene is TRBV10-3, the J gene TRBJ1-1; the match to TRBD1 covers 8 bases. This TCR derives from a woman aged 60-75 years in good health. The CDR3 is CAIRAGQGVNTEAFF. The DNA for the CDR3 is TGTGCCATCAGGGCCGGACAGGGAGTGAACACTGAAGCTTTCTTT.